The clone carrying this TCR beta chain was detected a few times. Its specificity is not known. Collection occurred without any documented infections or immune events in donors. This sample was included in a study of identifying expanded T cells in peripheral blood. Profiled with immunoSEQ multiplex PCR; TCRdb holds only in-frame clones, not every one. The data hold about 58,000 clones, with 89% observed a single time. Study-level findings and limits: Clone count variance between approximately 2-week samples rose with total template count. About 1.2 clones differed between technical replicates, versus about 15 and 19 over time.

Germline assignment: CDR1 LGHNA and CDR2 YNFKEQ. CDR3 length equals 15 residues. The ends lost 0 bases at V and 6 bases at J; junction bases unmatched: 3. This chain joins TRBV4-2 and TRBJ2-7; 12 bases fit TRBD2. The clonotype comes from a person between 18 and 70 years old in good health. Sequences were obtained from blood. The CDR3 nucleotides read TGTGCCAGCAGCCAAGAGACTAGCGGGAGCGGCGAGCAGTACTTC. The encoded protein is CASSQETSGSGEQYF.